A single sample gave rise to the 16 T cell receptor beta chains below, sequenced in a study of CD8 T cells in ankylosing spondylitis. Study-wide findings and caveats: A motif of 7 to 9 highly homologous TCR beta variants was seen as apparently characteristic of ankylosing spondylitis blood.

One entry per CDR3 protein results from TCRdb running MiXCR on the 5' RACE reads. The sample lists hundreds of thousands of distinct CDR3 sequences; roughly 12% were seen once. Their cognate antigens are unknown. Sequenced material: blood, either unsorted or a sorted T cell fraction (not recorded which). These receptors were obtained from a male donor with ankylosing spondylitis.

This clonotype has only a few counts. The chain is built from TRBV11-2 and TRBJ2-7, with D possibly being TRBD1 or TRBD2 (5 bases each). The CDR3 spans 14 residues. Germline CDR1 is SGHAT and CDR2 is FQNNGV. Trimming left V 4 bases short and J 1 base short, with 11 bases between. Here the CDR3 DNA reads TGTGCCAGCAGCTACCGGGACCCATCCTACGAGCAGTACTTC. This codes for CASSYRDPSYEQYF.

The table lists this clonotype with many counts. The chain employs TRBV5-1 and TRBJ2-2; 11 nucleotides match TRBD2. With 4 bases clipped from V and 7 bases from J, the junction kept 6 bases outside the gene matches. The CDR3 spans 15 residues. Germline V gene data show CDR1 as SGHRS and CDR2 as YFSETQ. CDR3 region: CASSLASGRSGELFF. The CDR3 DNA follows: TGCGCCAGCAGCCTCGCTAGCGGGAGGAGCGGGGAGCTGTTTTTT.

The chain couples TRBV6-1 to TRBJ2-1; 10 bases match TRBD2. CDR1 MNHNS and CDR2 SASEGT come from the germline V gene. V lost 6 bases and J lost 7; bases outside the gene matches: 12. The CDR3 totals 16 residues. CDR3 residues: CASRTVTSGSGNEQFF. The CDR3 region has the DNA TGTGCCAGCAGGACTGTGACTAGCGGGTCTGGGAATGAGCAGTTCTTC.

This clonotype was detected only a few times. The chain is built from TRBV30 and TRBJ2-1; possible D gene TRBD2, 5 bases. Trimming pared 3 bases from V and 10 bases from J, leaving 13 bases between. CDR1 is GTSNPN, CDR2 SVGIG, per germline (reference sequence). The CDR3 contains 12 residues. The CDR3 loop reads CAWRPSLGEQFF. CDR3 coding DNA: TGTGCCTGGAGGCCTAGCTTAGGGGAGCAGTTCTTC.

The chain uses TRBV20-1 and TRBJ2-1; 9 bases are a match to TRBD1. The CDR3 has 17 residues. CDR1 is DFQATT and CDR2 is SNEGSKA in the germline V gene (reference sequence). After removal of 5 bases from V and 8 bases from J, the junction contained 19 bases not matched to a gene. CDR3 region: CSAPLHPGTGKMDEQFF. CDR3 nucleotides: TGCAGTGCTCCCCTACACCCCGGGACAGGGAAGATGGATGAGCAGTTCTTC.

This clonotype was recorded a few times. DNA of the CDR3: TGCAGTGCCACGCCGGGATCCAGGGTCTACGAGCAGTACTTC. Its protein product is CSATPGSRVYEQYF. The rearrangement links TRBV20-1 to TRBJ2-7, with D perhaps given as TRBD1 or TRBD2 (5 bases each). This CDR3 comprises 14 residues. Trimming shortened V by 6 bases and J by 3 bases, and 18 bases separated the two germline ends. CDR1 is DFQATT, CDR2 SNEGSKA, per germline (reference sequence).

The chain combines TRBV6-1 with TRBJ2-7, with 8 bases identical to TRBD1. Germline loops: CDR1 MNHNS, CDR2 SASEGT. V was clipped by 5 bases and J by 0 bases; unmatched bases: 3. The CDR3 runs 14 residues. This CDR3 is CASSRDRSSYEQYV. The DNA for the CDR3 is TGTGCCAGCAGTAGGGACAGGAGCTCCTACGAGCAGTACGTC.

At least ten counts were recorded for this clonotype. The J gene is TRBJ2-1, the V gene TRBV6-5; no firm D call. CDR1 and CDR2 from the germline V gene are MNHEY and SVGAGI. The CDR3 is made up of 17 amino acids. V was trimmed by 0 bases and J by 3 bases, leaving 15 bases between them. DNA of the CDR3: TGTGCCAGCAGTTACTCGCCCTTTGACGGTCTCTACAATGAGCAGTTCTTC. Protein product: CASSYSPFDGLYNEQFF.

The table lists this clonotype with many counts. The chain joins TRBV20-1 to TRBJ2-1; the D gene is possibly TRBD2 (6 bases). Germline-derived CDR1 and CDR2 are DFQATT and SNEGSKA (reference sequence). The CDR3 is made up of 15 amino acids. With 0 bases removed from V and 5 bases from J, the gap between germline ends came to 14 bases. The CDR3 is CSARDVASVDNEQFF. CDR3 coding DNA: TGCAGTGCTAGAGATGTGGCTAGCGTTGACAATGAGCAGTTCTTC.

The V gene is TRBV6-1, the J gene TRBJ1-3; no definite D call. The V and J ends lost 8 bases and 0 bases respectively, with 17 bases between them. This CDR3 region has 16 residues. The germline CDR1 and CDR2 sequences are MNHNS and SASEGT. The CDR3 sequence: CASSLMVGGSGNTIYF. The CDR3 coding sequence is TGTGCCAGCTCCCTGATGGTTGGAGGCTCTGGAAACACCATATATTTT.

There are a few counts of this clonotype. The chain combines TRBV12-3 or TRBV12-4 with TRBJ1-3; TRBD1 aligns across 8 bases. V shed 11 bases, J shed 9 bases, and the junction held 9 bases outside the gene matches. The CDR3 loop spans 12 amino acids. Written as DNA, the CDR3 is TGTGCCGGACGACAGGGGTTAAGCACCATATATTTT. Translated, it gives CAGRQGLSTIYF.

The rearrangement joins TRBV9 to TRBJ2-5, with TRBD2 as a possible D gene (6 bases). The CDR3 spans 12 residues. The ends were cut back, 6 bases at V and 2 bases at J, with 8 bases in the middle. Germline V gene lookup returns CDR1 SGDLS and CDR2 YYNGEE. CDR3 protein: CASNRGQETQYF. The CDR3 nucleotides read TGTGCCAGCAACCGGGGGCAAGAGACCCAGTACTTC.

This clonotype was counted between two and nine times. The chain carries TRBV11-2 and TRBJ2-2; 10 bases agree with TRBD2. V shed 3 bases, J shed 4 bases, and the junction held 8 bases outside the gene matches. The CDR3 consists of 17 residues. The V gene's germline CDR1 is SGHAT and CDR2 FQNNGV. The CDR3 protein is CASSFGSGRLSTGELFF. CDR3 coding DNA: TGTGCCAGCAGCTTCGGTAGCGGGAGGCTTAGCACCGGGGAGCTGTTTTTT.

V is TRBV11-2 and J is TRBJ2-7; 11 nucleotides match TRBD2. From germline, CDR1 is SGHAT and CDR2 FQNNGV. The CDR3 is 19 amino acids. V shed 0 bases and J 2 bases; nucleotides not matched to a gene: 12. The CDR3 DNA reads TGTGCCAGCAGCTTAGATTCGGTTTTAGCGGGAGGGTTTACCTACGAGCAGTACTTC. It specifies CASSLDSVLAGGFTYEQYF.

The table lists this clonotype with a few counts. Here the CDR3 DNA reads TGTGCCAGCAGCAAAAGAGAGCGCTCCTACAATGAGCAGTTCTTC. Translation gives CASSKRERSYNEQFF. The chain couples TRBV21-1 to TRBJ2-1. TRBV21-1 is a documented pseudogene. This CDR3 is built from 15 residues.

This CDR3 is CATGGQGSNTGELFF. DNA of the CDR3: TGTGCCACCGGGGGGCAGGGGTCGAACACCGGGGAGCTGTTTTTT. The chain is built from TRBV24-1 and TRBJ2-2; the D gene could be TRBD1 or TRBD2 (6 bases each). V lost 9 bases to trimming and J lost 0 bases, with 13 bases between them. The germline CDR1 and CDR2 sequences are KGHDR and SFDVKD. The CDR3 is made up of 15 amino acids.